Below, one TCR beta chain is given with its context. The data derive from a study of control samples from healthy donors and cancer patients. V was cut by 6 bases and J by 5 bases, with 16 bases left in between. The CDR3 length is 14 residues. Germline CDR1 is SGHNT and CDR2 is YENEEA. The method was immunoSEQ multiplex PCR; TCRdb's version includes in-frame clones alone and lacks a portion of them. The table has 70,000 or so clones, around 92% seen once. The chain is built from TRBV11-3 and TRBJ1-1; no definite D call. The sample consisted of PBMCs. The TCR was taken from a man aged 55 to 70 with lung cancer. CDR3: CASSRTAARTEAFF. The CDR3 bases are TGTGCCAGCAGTCGGACGGCGGCGAGGACTGAAGCTTTCTTT.